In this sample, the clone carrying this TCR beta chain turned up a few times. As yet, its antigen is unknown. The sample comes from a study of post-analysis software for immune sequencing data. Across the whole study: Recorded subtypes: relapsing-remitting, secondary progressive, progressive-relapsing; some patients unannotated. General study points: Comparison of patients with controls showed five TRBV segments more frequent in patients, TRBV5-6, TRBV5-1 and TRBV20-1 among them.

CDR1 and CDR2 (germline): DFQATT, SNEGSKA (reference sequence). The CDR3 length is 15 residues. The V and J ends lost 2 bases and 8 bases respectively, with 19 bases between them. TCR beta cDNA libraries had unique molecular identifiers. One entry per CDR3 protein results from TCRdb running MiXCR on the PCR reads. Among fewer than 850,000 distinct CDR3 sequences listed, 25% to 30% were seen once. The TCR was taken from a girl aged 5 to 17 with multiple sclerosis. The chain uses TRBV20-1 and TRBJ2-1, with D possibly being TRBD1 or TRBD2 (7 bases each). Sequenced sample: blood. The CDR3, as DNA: TGCAGTGCTAGATCGCCGTGGGAGGGGGCCCATGAGCAGTTCTTC. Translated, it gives CSARSPWEGAHEQFF.